Listed below are T cell receptor beta chains from one sample, sequenced in a study of T cell responses to AZD1222 COVID-19 vaccine. Sequencing was performed with immunoSEQ multiplex PCR; in TCRdb, only in-frame clones are kept and a portion is missing. There are about 150,000 clones in the sample; roughly nine tenths occur only once, and approximately 1.8% lies in the top ten. Sequenced material: peripheral blood, taken on day 0 of AZD1222 vaccination. The source of these receptors is an adult in good health. CDR3s include the opening cysteine and the closing phenylalanine or tryptophan. D genes are given only for firm matches. Expanded clones are given a class, and other clones once, few, many or no size at all.

.	TRBJ1-5	TRBV2	.	TGTGCCAGCAGTGAGGGGGATAGCAATCAGCCCCAGCATTTT	CASSEGDSNQPQHF
.	TRBJ1-1	TRBV4-1	.	TGCGCCAGCAGCCTAACGAGGGTAGGAGACACTGAAGCTTTCTTT	CASSLTRVGDTEAFF
.	TRBJ1-2	TRBV11-2	TRBD1	TGTGCCAGCAGCTTGACAGGGACGAACTATGGCTACACCTTC	CASSLTGTNYGYTF
.	TRBJ2-7	TRBV2	.	TGTGCCAGCAGAGGGCTTCACACCTACGAGCAGTACTTC	CASRGLHTYEQYF
.	TRBJ2-7	TRBV5-1	.	TGCGCCAGCAGCTTGGCCGTAGGCGAGCAGTACTTC	CASSLAVGEQYF
.	TRBJ1-6	TRBV11-2	TRBD1	TGTGCCAGCAAAATGGGAGGGGGCGATTCACCCCTCCACTTT	CASKMGGGDSPLHF
.	TRBJ2-3	TRBV4-1	TRBD1	TGCGCCAGCAGCCAACCTAGGACAGGTAGGGAAGATACGCAGTATTTT	CASSQPRTGREDTQYF
few	TRBJ2-2	TRBV4-3	.	TGCGCCAGCAGCCCCTCCGGGGGTTCGAACACCGGGGAGCTGTTTTTT	CASSPSGGSNTGELFF
once	TRBJ2-2	TRBV18	.	TGTGCCAGCTCAGCGGGACCCACCGGGGAGCTGTTTTTT	CASSAGPTGELFF
.	TRBJ2-7	TRBV6-2/TRBV6-3	.	TGTGCCAGCAGTTTAGTCCAGGAGGACTCCTACGAGCAGTACTTC	CASSLVQEDSYEQYF
few	TRBJ2-7	TRBV28	TRBD2	TGTGCCAGCAGTTTCAGACTAGCGAAGAGCTCCTACGAGCAGTACTTC	CASSFRLAKSSYEQYF
.	TRBJ1-2	TRBV28	.	TGTGCCAGCAGCCAGGACGGCAGGGGTAACTATGGCTACACCTTC	CASSQDGRGNYGYTF
few	TRBJ2-1	TRBV6-4	TRBD2	TGTGCCAGCAGTGACTCTGGTCTAGCGGGAGTGAACGAGCAGTTCTTC	CASSDSGLAGVNEQFF
.	TRBJ2-1	TRBV3-1/TRBV3-2	TRBD2	TGTGCCAGCAGCCAAGCCGGGACTAGTTACGGTGAGCAGTTCTTC	CASSQAGTSYGEQFF
.	TRBJ2-1	TRBV27	.	TGTGCCAGCAGTTCCCCGGGCCCTTACAATGAGCAGTTCTTC	CASSSPGPYNEQFF
.	TRBJ1-1	TRBV15	TRBD1	TGTGCCACCAGCAGAGGGACAGGGACGGGAGGGACTGAAGCTTTCTTT	CATSRGTGTGGTEAFF
.	TRBJ2-7	TRBV5-1	TRBD1	TGCGCCAGCAGCTGGACGGGACAGGGCTCTAGTAGCTACGAGCAGTACTTC	CASSWTGQGSSSYEQYF
.	TRBJ1-4	TRBV9	.	TGTGCCAGCAGCGTAGGGCAGTCCCCAACTAATGAAAAACTGTTTTTT	CASSVGQSPTNEKLFF
.	TRBJ1-3	TRBV10-3	.	TGTGCCATCAGGAACGACAGGAGCTCTGGAAACACCATATATTTT	CAIRNDRSSGNTIYF
.	TRBJ2-2	TRBV18	.	TGTGCCAGCTCACCCGACCTCGAGGGCGGGGAGCTGTTTTTT	CASSPDLEGGELFF
.	TRBJ1-1	TRBV7-6	.	TGTGCCAGCAGCTTATCCTCCGGTGGGGCGGACACTGAAGCTTTCTTT	CASSLSSGGADTEAFF
.	TRBJ1-1	TRBV7-3	.	TGTGCCAGCAGCTTAACGGGGAACACTGAAGCTTTCTTT	CASSLTGNTEAFF
.	TRBJ1-2	TRBV28	.	TGTGCCAGCAGTTTCCAGTCCTATGGCTACACCTTC	CASSFQSYGYTF
.	TRBJ2-2	TRBV11-3	.	TGTGCCAGCAGCTACAGCGGAGCGAACACCGGGGAGCTGTTTTTT	CASSYSGANTGELFF
.	TRBJ1-6	TRBV6-5	TRBD1	TGTGCCAGCAGAGGACAGGAGAACTCACCCCTCCACTTT	CASRGQENSPLHF
.	TRBJ2-2	TRBV4-1	.	TGCGCCAGCAGCCAAGAAATAGTTTCCGGGGAGCTGTTTTTT	CASSQEIVSGELFF
.	TRBJ2-1	TRBV7-7	TRBD2	TGTGCCAGCAGCGCGGTGGCGGGAGCGAACAATGAGCAGTTCTTC	CASSAVAGANNEQFF